These 32 T cell receptor beta chains came from one sample sequenced in a study of blood T cells in healthy people across ages. Next came a second PCR, run for about 6 to 12 cycles, which used a sample-barcoded 5' primer along with a J-beta primer mix. One entry per CDR3 protein, called by TCRdb with MiXCR from the 5' RACE reads. The sample carries around 1.5 million distinct CDR3 sequences, roughly 40% recorded once. The specimen was blood. These receptors originate from a woman aged 18-29 years in good health.

This sequence joins TRBV5-1 and TRBJ2-1, with D perhaps matching TRBD2 (6 bases). V shed 4 bases and J shed 0 bases, with 14 bases lying between them. Germline V CDR1 and CDR2: SGHRS, YFSETQ. CDR3 length equals 16 residues. CDR3 sequence: CASSVGLYTSYNEQFF. The CDR3 coding sequence is TGCGCCAGCAGCGTGGGACTTTATACCTCCTACAATGAGCAGTTCTTC.

The chain recombines TRBV6-5 with TRBJ1-1; 10 bases match TRBD1. The CDR3 contains 14 residues. V lost 7 bases, J lost 11 bases, and 13 bases stayed unmatched. Germline V gene lookup returns CDR1 MNHEY and CDR2 SVGAGI. The CDR3, as DNA: TGTGCCAGCACCCTACACCGGGACAGGGGAATGGCTTTCTTT. Residues: CASTLHRDRGMAFF.

This clonotype has a handful of counts. The genes are TRBV10-3 and TRBJ2-3; D may be TRBD2 (6 bases). The V and J ends lost 2 bases and 1 base respectively, with 10 bases between them. CDR3 size: 15 residues. Germline-derived CDR1 and CDR2 are ENHRY and SYGVKD. The CDR3 nucleotides read TGTGCCATCAGTGAGCCTCGGGAGCGCACAGATACGCAGTATTTT. As protein: CAISEPRERTDTQYF.

The chain is built from TRBV10-3 and TRBJ2-5; TRBD2 might be the D (6 bases). There are 16 residues in the CDR3. In germline, CDR1 is ENHRY, CDR2 SYGVKD. The germline V and J ends were trimmed by 11 bases and 5 bases, with 27 bases remaining between them. The CDR3 region has the DNA TGTGCCGCCGGGGGAGGCGACATGAGTCTTCTGGAGACCCAGTACTTC. Encoded protein: CAAGGGDMSLLETQYF.

V gene TRBV10-3 combines with J gene TRBJ1-1, with D hard to call. Germline CDR1 ENHRY, CDR2 SYGVKD. CDR3 size: 14 residues. Trimming stripped 4 bases from V and 7 bases from J, with 16 bases between. In DNA form, the CDR3 reads TGTGCCATCAGTGCGGTCGGGGAAACAAATGAAGCTTTCTTT. Its translation is CAISAVGETNEAFF.

This clonotype was seen a handful of times. Its ends do not fully match the called genes, so a read error is possible. The chain is built from TRBV7-7 and TRBJ2-5, with D maybe TRBD2 (6 bases). Germline lookup yields CDR1 SSHAT and CDR2 FNYEAQ (reference sequence). The CDR3 length is 15 residues. The CDR3 region has the DNA TGTGCTAGCAGTCATAGTAGGGGCGGGAAAGAGACCCAGTACTTC. Encoded protein: CASSHSRGGKETQYF.

This clonotype has more than one count but fewer than ten. The V gene is TRBV9, the J gene TRBJ2-1, with TRBD2 identical over 8 bases. The CDR3 consists of 16 residues. V was pared by 0 bases and J by 8 bases, with 10 bases of the junction left unmatched. Germline V CDR1 and CDR2: SGDLS, YYNGEE. DNA of the CDR3: TGTGCCAGCAGCGTAGGTGAGCGGGAGATAGAGGATGAGCAGTTCTTC. Its translation is CASSVGEREIEDEQFF.

The chain combines TRBV20-1 with TRBJ2-3; 10 bases fit TRBD2. Germline-derived CDR1 and CDR2 are DFQATT and SNEGSKA (reference sequence). J lost 4 bases, V lost 6 bases, and 7 bases had no gene match. This CDR3 comprises 14 residues. The CDR3 loop is CSAPSGSLADTQYF. In DNA form, the CDR3 reads TGCAGTGCCCCTAGCGGGAGTCTGGCAGATACGCAGTATTTT.

The gene calls are TRBV11-2 and TRBJ2-2; the D gene could be TRBD1 or TRBD2 (5 bases each). CDR3 length: 18 amino acids. The V gene's germline CDR1 is SGHAT and CDR2 FQNNGV. Trimming shortened V by 0 bases and J by 6 bases, and 20 bases separated the two germline ends. CDR3 amino acids: CASSLDGLGAALAGELFF. CDR3 sequence (DNA): TGTGCCAGCAGCTTAGATGGGCTCGGGGCCGCTTTGGCCGGGGAGCTGTTTTTT.

The CDR3 is CSARPVAGGPFTDTQYF. The CDR3 DNA is TGCAGTGCTAGACCCGTAGCGGGGGGCCCCTTCACAGATACGCAGTATTTT. This chain joins TRBV20-1 and TRBJ2-3; 10 positions match TRBD2. Germline V lookup: CDR1 DFQATT, CDR2 SNEGSKA (reference sequence). CDR3 length: 17 residues. With V trimmed by 2 bases and J by 2 bases, 10 bases remained unmatched.

The chain combines TRBV28 with TRBJ2-1; D is possibly TRBD1 (5 bases). Germline V CDR1 and CDR2: MDHEN, SYDVKM. The CDR3 is made up of 12 amino acids. Trimming shortened V by 10 bases and J by 2 bases, and 9 bases separated the two germline ends. CDR3 sequence (DNA): TGTGCCATCGAAGGGGCCTACAATGAGCAGTTCTTC. Residues: CAIEGAYNEQFF.

The rearrangement joins TRBV30 to TRBJ2-5; possibly TRBD1 for D (6 bases). The CDR3 is 12 residues long. Germline V CDR1 and CDR2: GTSNPN, SVGIG (reference sequence). The V and J ends lost 8 bases and 5 bases respectively, with 15 bases between them. The CDR3 here is CAGAGTLETQYF. The CDR3 nucleotides are TGTGCCGGGGCCGGGACACTTGAGACCCAGTACTTC.

This clonotype was found a few times. The V gene is TRBV9, the J gene TRBJ2-3, with 7 bases matching TRBD1. Germline CDR1 reads SGDLS; CDR2 reads YYNGEE. This CDR3 has 16 amino acids. The J segment lost 2 bases and the V segment lost 4 bases, leaving 10 bases of the junction unmatched. CDR3 amino acids: CASSPRDRFYTDTQYF. The CDR3 DNA is TGTGCCAGCAGCCCGAGGGACAGATTCTACACAGATACGCAGTATTTT.

The J gene is TRBJ2-5, the V gene TRBV20-1; D possibly matches TRBD1 or TRBD2 (6 bases each). V gave up 6 bases and J gave up 2 bases, with 16 bases separating them. CDR1 and CDR2 from the germline V gene are DFQATT and SNEGSKA (reference sequence). The CDR3 has 14 residues. The CDR3 nucleotides are TGCAGTGCCGCTACGGGGGCCATACAAGAGACCCAGTACTTC. It yields the protein CSAATGAIQETQYF.

V and J are TRBV30 and TRBJ1-3; 9 nucleotides line up with TRBD1. This CDR3 comprises 17 residues. Germline V gene lookup returns CDR1 GTSNPN and CDR2 SVGIG (reference sequence). V dropped 0 bases and J dropped 0; count of bases not matched to a gene: 6. The CDR3 region has the DNA TGTGCCTGGAGTGTAGGGACAGGGCGAATCTCTGGAAACACCATATATTTT. Encoded protein: CAWSVGTGRISGNTIYF.

The rearrangement links TRBV6-1 to TRBJ2-3; 8 bases match TRBD2. This CDR3 region has 14 residues. The germline CDR1 and CDR2 sequences are MNHNS and SASEGT. J was trimmed by 1 base and V by 6 bases; bases with no gene match: 3. The CDR3 DNA is TGTGCCAGCAGCGAGCGGGGGCGCACAGATACGCAGTATTTT. Protein product: CASSERGRTDTQYF.

The sample holds a few counts of this clonotype. The gene calls are TRBV20-1 and TRBJ2-1; unclear D gene. This CDR3 contains 11 residues. V gave up 4 bases and J gave up 5 bases, with 6 bases separating them. Germline CDR1 and CDR2: DFQATT and SNEGSKA (reference sequence). The CDR3 nucleotides read TGCAGTGCTAATAGACACAATGAGCAGTTCTTC. This encodes CSANRHNEQFF.

The table lists this clonotype with a few counts. This sequence joins TRBV2 and TRBJ2-4; D may be TRBD1 (6 bases). The tail of the sequence fits TRBJ2-7 better, so the J call may be wrong. The CDR3 totals 15 residues. CDR1 and CDR2 from the germline V gene are SNHLY and FYNNEI. This chain's CDR3 is CASSAPRQGRHEQYF. DNA for the CDR3: TGTGCCAGCAGTGCCCCCAGGCAGGGGCGACACGAGCAGTACTTC.

Written as DNA, the CDR3 is TGTGCCAGCAGCTTAGCAGGGATCGAGAGCGAGCAGTACTTC. Amino acids: CASSLAGIESEQYF. The chain employs TRBV11-2 and TRBJ2-7; TRBD1 is a possible D gene (5 bases). V dropped 1 base and J dropped 6 bases, with 13 bases sitting between them. This CDR3 is 14 amino acids long. CDR1 is SGHAT, CDR2 FQNNGV, per germline.

The CDR3 nucleotides are TGCGCCAGCAGCCAAAGGCGAGGAAGGAGTGAAAAACTGTTTTTT. This gives the protein CASSQRRGRSEKLFF. The gene calls are TRBV4-1 and TRBJ1-4; D remains ambiguous. The germline CDR1 and CDR2 sequences are MGHRA and YSYEKL. Trimming left V 2 bases short and J 7 bases short, with 14 bases between. The CDR3 sequence is 15 residues long.

The rearrangement joins TRBV5-1 to TRBJ2-5; either TRBD1 or TRBD2 may supply D (6 bases each). The V gene's germline CDR1 is SGHRS and CDR2 YFSETQ. Between the trimmed V and J ends, which lost 4 bases and 1 base, there was a span of 11 bases. This CDR3 is built from 14 residues. The CDR3 spells CASSRRGAQETQYF. Here the CDR3 DNA reads TGCGCCAGCAGCCGGAGGGGGGCCCAAGAGACCCAGTACTTC.

This rearrangement joins TRBV3-1 to TRBJ2-7; 8 bases are shared with TRBD2. The CDR3 extends over 17 amino acids. V was pared by 2 bases and J by 7 bases, with 16 bases of the junction left unmatched. From germline, CDR1 is LGHDT and CDR2 YNNKEL (reference sequence). The CDR3 nucleotides are TGTGCCAGCAGCCAATGGGGACTAGATCACACCTACAATGAGCAGTACTTC. Its translation: CASSQWGLDHTYNEQYF.

This clonotype has a handful of counts. The V call is TRBV20-1, the J call TRBJ2-5, with 11 nucleotides matching TRBD2. From germline, CDR1 is DFQATT and CDR2 SNEGSKA (reference sequence). CDR3 length: 15 residues. V lost 0 bases, J lost 5 bases, and 5 bases stayed unmatched. The CDR3 protein is CSARDRLAGWETQYF. CDR3 in DNA: TGCAGTGCTAGAGACCGACTAGCGGGGTGGGAGACCCAGTACTTC.

The V call is TRBV29-1, the J call TRBJ2-1; TRBD1 aligns across 7 bases. This CDR3 region has 15 residues. CDR1 and CDR2 from the germline V gene are SQVTM and ANQGSEA. J lost 1 base, V lost 2 bases, and 5 bases had no gene match. The CDR3 here is CSVESPDRSYNEQFF. CDR3 in DNA: TGCAGCGTTGAAAGCCCGGACAGGTCCTACAATGAGCAGTTCTTC.

The chain joins TRBV27 to TRBJ2-7, with TRBD1 matching 9 bases. Germline CDR1 MNHEY, CDR2 SMNVEV (reference sequence). Trimming at V came to 0 bases and at J to 3 bases, leaving 3 bases not matched to a gene. The CDR3 is 15 amino acids. Written as DNA, the CDR3 is TGTGCCAGCAGTTTATCCGGACAGGGGATCTACGAGCAGTACTTC. Protein: CASSLSGQGIYEQYF.

This clonotype was seen a few times. This rearrangement joins TRBV12-3 or TRBV12-4 to TRBJ1-1; D gene unclear. Trimming removed 3 bases from V and 4 bases from J, with 12 bases in between. The CDR3 is 14 amino acids. In DNA form, the CDR3 reads TGTGCCAGCAGTTTTGGAGATTATGGCACTGAAGCTTTCTTT. Its translation: CASSFGDYGTEAFF.

This chain links TRBV7-9 with TRBJ2-7; TRBD2 agrees at 10 bases. In germline, CDR1 is SEHNR, CDR2 FQNEAQ (reference sequence). V was clipped by 9 bases and J by 4 bases; unmatched bases: 18. This CDR3 is built from 17 residues. In DNA, the CDR3 is TGTGCCAGATACGCGGGGAACAGCGGGAGGGCCAGATACGAGCAGTACTTC. Protein product: CARYAGNSGRARYEQYF. The whole variable domain, remainder taken from reference TRBV7-9 and TRBJ2-7, is DTGVSQNPRHKITKRGQNVTFRCDPISEHNRLYWYRQTLGQGPEFLTYFQNEAQLEKSRLLSDRFSAERPKGSFSTLEIQRTEQGDSAMYLCARYAGNSGRARYEQYFGPGTRLTVT.

The rearrangement uses TRBV12-3 or TRBV12-4 and TRBJ2-1; 8 bases align to TRBD1. The ends lost 4 bases at V and 0 bases at J; junction bases unmatched: 5. The CDR3 is made up of 16 amino acids. CDR3 sequence (DNA): TGTGCCAGCAGTTCGGGACAGGTTAGCTCCTACAATGAGCAGTTCTTC. It translates to CASSSGQVSSYNEQFF.

The V gene is TRBV11-2, the J gene TRBJ2-1; 7 bases fit TRBD1. This CDR3 is built from 14 residues. V was pared by 7 bases and J by 10 bases, with 13 bases of the junction left unmatched. Looked up from germline, CDR1 is SGHAT and CDR2 is FQNNGV. The CDR3 here is CASTPSNRGSEQFF. The CDR3 coding sequence is TGTGCCAGCACCCCCTCGAACAGGGGAAGCGAGCAGTTCTTC.

This clonotype was detected a few times. The chain couples TRBV25-1 to TRBJ2-5, with 12 bases that match TRBD2. V trimming: 5 bases; J trimming: 5 bases; junction bases outside the gene matches: 6. Germline V gene lookup returns CDR1 MGHDK and CDR2 SYGVNS. This CDR3 spans 15 amino acids. The CDR3 coding sequence is TGTGCCAGCAGTAAACTAGCGGGAGGTGGTGAGACCCAGTACTTC. This sequence encodes CASSKLAGGGETQYF.

The chain combines TRBV5-1 with TRBJ2-7, with a weak D call TRBD2 (5 bases). The CDR3 runs 18 residues. Germline values: CDR1 SGHRS, CDR2 YFSETQ. Between the trimmed V and J ends, which lost 2 bases and 1 base, there was a span of 22 bases. CDR3 amino acids: CASSFKSIVPGLSYEQYF. The CDR3, as DNA: TGCGCCAGCAGCTTCAAGAGTATAGTTCCGGGGTTATCCTACGAGCAGTACTTC.

The rearrangement uses TRBV27 and TRBJ1-1, with a weak D call TRBD1 (5 bases). This CDR3 contains 14 residues. Germline values: CDR1 MNHEY, CDR2 SMNVEV (reference sequence). V was shortened by 5 bases and J by 3 bases, with 13 bases between the two germline ends. The CDR3 nucleotides are TGTGCCAGCAGTCCCGGACACGACTACACTGAAGCTTTCTTT. This codes for CASSPGHDYTEAFF.